This TCR beta chain was identified in a study of blood T cell repertoires in COVID-19. Study context: The United States, Italy and Spain provided the acute and convalescent COVID-19 samples. Sample material is recorded as cDNA or gDNA derived from T cells, B-cell-depleted T cells, or PBMCs.

How the authors handled the data: Estimation of nucleated cell counts relied on the amplification of reference gene primers. The table came from immunoSEQ multiplex PCR; TCRdb's copy has only in-frame clones and leaves some out. For V, J and clone size, that table is used; D and trimming come from the DNA. The table lists about 140,000 clones, about 80% of them singletons, with roughly 15% in the top ten. CDR3 length: 16 residues. V dropped 5 bases and J dropped 0 bases, with 14 bases sitting between them. Germline V gene lookup returns CDR1 MNHEY and CDR2 SMNVEV (reference sequence). Only a few counts were recorded for this clone.

This chain connects TRBV27 to TRBJ2-1; D remains ambiguous. The source material was peripheral blood. The receptor's source is a man aged 45-65 years with acute or convalescent COVID-19. CDR3 nucleotides: TGTGCCAGCAGTCCCTCAACACAGAGCTCCTACAATGAGCAGTTCTTC. It translates to CASSPSTQSSYNEQFF.